This TCR beta chain was sequenced during a study of Tregs in tolerant kidney transplant recipients. Study-wide results and caveats: Activated donor B cell expansion appeared to reveal the most relevant donor-specific TCRbeta repertoire.

Germline assignment: CDR1 SGHRS and CDR2 YFSETQ. Trimming took off 1 base at V and 6 bases at J, with 22 bases between the two ends. The CDR3 is 18 amino acids. On this clone itself: Its antigen is unidentified.

Unstimulated Tregs (CD4+CD25+CD127-) and CD4+CD25- non-Tregs were sorted from PBMCs. Libraries were prepared by immunoSEQ multiplex PCR; TCRdb keeps only in-frame clonotypes and omits some of them. The table records 110,000 or so clones, roughly 93% of them present only once. Sequencing input: CD4+ T cells from blood. The V gene is TRBV5-1, the J gene TRBJ2-2, with a possible D match to TRBD1 (5 bases). The receptor's source is a human donor in good health. CDR3 sequence: CASSLSGQGGAYAGELFF. In DNA, the CDR3 is TGCGCCAGCAGCTTGTCCGGGCAAGGTGGGGCTTATGCCGGGGAGCTGTTTTTT. The full variable domain, rest sourced from reference TRBV5-1 and TRBJ2-2, is KAGVTQTPRYLIKTRGQQVTLSCSPISGHRSVSWYQQTPGQGLQFLFEYFSETQRNKGNFPGRFSGRQFSNSRSEMNVSTLELGDSALYLCASSLSGQGGAYAGELFFGEGSRLTVL.